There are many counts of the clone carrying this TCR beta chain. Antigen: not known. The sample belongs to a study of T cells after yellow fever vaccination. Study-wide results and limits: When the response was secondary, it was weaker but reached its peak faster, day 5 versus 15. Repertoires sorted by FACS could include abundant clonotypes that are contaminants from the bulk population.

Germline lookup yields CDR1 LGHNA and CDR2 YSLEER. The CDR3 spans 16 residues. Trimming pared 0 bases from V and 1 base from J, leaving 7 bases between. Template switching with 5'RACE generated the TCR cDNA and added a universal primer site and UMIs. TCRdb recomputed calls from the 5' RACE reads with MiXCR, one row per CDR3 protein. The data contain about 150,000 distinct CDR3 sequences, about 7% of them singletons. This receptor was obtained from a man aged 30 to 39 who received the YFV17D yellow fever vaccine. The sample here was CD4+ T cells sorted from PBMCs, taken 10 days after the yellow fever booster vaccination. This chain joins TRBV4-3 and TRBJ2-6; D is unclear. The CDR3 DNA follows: TGCGCCAGCAGCCAAGAATACGGATCTGGGGCCAACGTCCTGACTTTC. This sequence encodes CASSQEYGSGANVLTF.